These 26 T cell receptor beta chains were sequenced from one sample in a study of blood T cell repertoires in COVID-19. Method: immunoSEQ multiplex PCR; TCRdb's copy keeps in-frame clones and lacks some. The sample contains approximately 68,000 clones, around 83% of which appear only once. Sequenced: peripheral blood. Receptors originate from a woman of 80 years or more with active or convalescent COVID-19.

The chain uses TRBV19 and TRBJ2-2; 13 bases line up with TRBD2. Unmatched junction bases numbered 7, after V lost 4 bases and J lost 5 bases. The CDR3 length is 17 residues. CDR1 is LNHDA, CDR2 SQIVND, per germline (reference sequence). The CDR3 bases are TGTGCCAGTAGTACCCGGACTAGCGGGGGACCAACCGGGGAGCTGTTTTTT. It translates to CASSTRTSGGPTGELFF.

The chain couples TRBV2 to TRBJ1-4; possibly TRBD1 for D (6 bases). Deletions cut 7 bases from V and 5 bases from J, with 17 bases between. Germline values: CDR1 SNHLY, CDR2 FYNNEI. The CDR3 is made up of 15 amino acids. CDR3 loop: CASTPLGATNEKLFF. The CDR3 bases are TGTGCCAGCACTCCCCTGGGGGCGACGAATGAAAAACTGTTTTTT.

This chain links TRBV28 with TRBJ1-6; 8 bases are shared with TRBD1. Germline V CDR1 and CDR2: MDHEN, SYDVKM. The CDR3 is made up of 14 amino acids. The V gene end was trimmed by 2 bases and the J gene end by 15 bases; junction bases not matched to a gene: 9. CDR3 bases: TGTGCCAGCAGTTTAGCTGGGGCACAGGGGGTCCTCCACTTT. Protein sequence: CASSLAGAQGVLHF.

This chain joins TRBV5-1 and TRBJ1-6, with a weak D call TRBD1 (6 bases). The CDR3 has 14 amino acids. The germline V and J ends were trimmed by 1 base and 9 bases, with 11 bases remaining between them. Germline V lookup: CDR1 SGHRS, CDR2 YFSETQ. The CDR3, as DNA: TGCGCCAGCAGCTTGAGGGTCAGGGGTTCACCCCTCCACTTT. Protein sequence: CASSLRVRGSPLHF.

The chain recombines TRBV19 with TRBJ2-1; D not certain. V lost 3 bases and J lost 4, with 10 bases in between. The germline CDR1 and CDR2 sequences are LNHDA and SQIVND (reference sequence). The CDR3 length is 14 residues. As DNA, the CDR3 is TGTGCCAGTAGTATCTTCGGCGGTTACAATGAGCAGTTCTTC. Protein: CASSIFGGYNEQFF.

The gene calls are TRBV7-6 and TRBJ1-1; perhaps TRBD1 as D (6 bases). Germline V gene lookup returns CDR1 SGHVS and CDR2 FNYEAQ. CDR3 length: 15 residues. Trimming removed 2 bases at V and 1 base at J, with 11 bases between. CDR3 nucleotides: TGTGCCAGCAGCTTACCACAGGGATCGAACACTGAAGCTTTCTTT. Protein product: CASSLPQGSNTEAFF.

The chain combines TRBV3-1 (or the pseudogene TRBV3-2) with TRBJ2-5; tentative D call: TRBD2 (7 bases). The length of the CDR3 is 14 residues. Germline assignment: CDR1 LGHDT and CDR2 YNNKEL (reference sequence). V shed 0 bases and J shed 6 bases, with 11 bases lying between them. This chain's CDR3 is CASSQDGRGKTQYF. The CDR3 bases are TGTGCCAGCAGCCAAGATGGGAGGGGGAAGACCCAGTACTTC.

V usage is TRBV19 and J usage is TRBJ2-3, with a possible D match to TRBD2 (7 bases). The ends were cut back, 5 bases at V and 5 bases at J, with 17 bases in the middle. The CDR3 loop spans 15 amino acids. Germline V gene lookup returns CDR1 LNHDA and CDR2 SQIVND (reference sequence). CDR3 sequence (DNA): TGTGCCAGTAGTTCGGGGGGCTACGCACTAGATACGCAGTATTTT. Its translation is CASSSGGYALDTQYF.

CDR3 protein: CASSHRGEGEKLFF. The CDR3 nucleotides read TGTGCCAGCAGCCACAGGGGCGAGGGAGAAAAACTGTTTTTT. The gene calls are TRBV5-6 and TRBJ1-4; 7 nucleotides line up with TRBD1. The CDR3 loop spans 14 amino acids. The J segment lost 8 bases and the V segment lost 4 bases, leaving 8 bases of the junction unmatched. The germline V gene has CDR1 SGHDT and CDR2 YYEEEE.

This clone came up many times. V gene TRBV5-1 combines with J gene TRBJ2-1; D may be TRBD1 (5 bases). CDR3 length: 18 amino acids. From germline, CDR1 is SGHRS and CDR2 YFSETQ. V was cut by 0 bases and J by 6 bases, with 22 bases left in between. The chain's CDR3 is CASSLDPNRQGLVNEQFF. Written as DNA, the CDR3 is TGCGCCAGCAGCTTGGACCCAAACAGGCAGGGTCTTGTCAATGAGCAGTTCTTC.

The chain links TRBV4-3 to TRBJ1-1; tentative D call: TRBD1 (5 bases). The germline gives CDR1 LGHNA, CDR2 YSLEER. The CDR3 contains 15 residues. Trimming took off 0 bases at V and 1 base at J, with 9 bases between the two ends. The CDR3 DNA sequence: TGCGCCAGCAGCCAAGACTGGCAGGGGAACACTGAAGCTTTCTTT. This encodes CASSQDWQGNTEAFF.

This clone was counted only a few times. The chain has TRBV7-9 and TRBJ2-3; D not resolved. This CDR3 has 15 amino acids. Germline V gene sequence: CDR1 SEHNR, CDR2 FQNEAQ (reference sequence). With 1 base removed from V and 2 bases from J, the gap between germline ends came to 10 bases. CDR3 amino acids: CASSLVKPPTDTQYF. CDR3 in DNA: TGTGCCAGCAGCTTAGTCAAGCCTCCCACAGATACGCAGTATTTT.

The V gene is TRBV30, the J gene TRBJ2-7, with D unresolved. Germline CDR1 reads GTSNPN; CDR2 reads SVGIG (reference sequence). The ends were cut back, 2 bases at V and 1 base at J, with 9 bases in the middle. CDR3 length: 13 amino acids. The CDR3 protein is CAWSSPTSYEQYF. CDR3 nucleotide sequence: TGTGCCTGGAGTTCCCCTACTTCCTACGAGCAGTACTTC.

The chain carries TRBV9 and TRBJ2-3; 8 nucleotides line up with TRBD2. The CDR3 runs 19 residues. The junction had 19 bases not matched to a gene; V was cut back by 3 bases and J by 4 bases. Germline V gene data show CDR1 as SGDLS and CDR2 as YYNGEE. The CDR3 DNA reads TGTGCCAGCAGCGCCCCGCCGTGGGTTGAGCGGGGGCCATCAGATACGCAGTATTTT. Translation: CASSAPPWVERGPSDTQYF.

The rearrangement uses TRBV29-1 and TRBJ1-1, with 7 bases aligning to TRBD1. CDR3 length: 14 amino acids. The V gene end was trimmed by 6 bases and the J gene end by 0 bases; junction bases not matched to a gene: 7. Germline V CDR1 and CDR2: SQVTM, ANQGSEA. The CDR3 region is CSVNRGGVNTEAFF. The CDR3 bases are TGCAGCGTCAACAGGGGTGGGGTGAACACTGAAGCTTTCTTT. The variable domain in full, with the rest retrieved from reference TRBV29-1 and TRBJ1-1, is SAVISQKPSRDICQRGTSLTIQCQVDSQVTMMFWYRQQPGQSLTLIATANQGSEATYESGFVIDKFPISRPNLTFSTLTVSNMSPEDSSIYLCSVNRGGVNTEAFFGQGTRLTVV.

The CDR3 DNA follows: TGTGCCAGCTCAAGGAACTCCTTCTCCGGGACAGGGAACACCGGGGAGCTGTTTTTT. This gives the protein CASSRNSFSGTGNTGELFF. This chain links TRBV18 with TRBJ2-2; 8 bases match TRBD1. With V trimmed by 5 bases and J by 1 base, 15 bases remained unmatched. Germline V lookup: CDR1 KGHSH, CDR2 LQKENI. This CDR3 is built from 19 residues.

This clone came up once. The chain joins TRBV19 to TRBJ2-1; D is uncertain. Trimming removed 3 bases from V and 2 bases from J, with 20 bases in between. Germline V lookup: CDR1 LNHDA, CDR2 SQIVND (reference sequence). CDR3 length equals 18 residues. In nucleotides, the CDR3 is TGTGCCAGTAGTATCGCGTCCTCGGCCCGGAGAACCTACAATGAGCAGTTCTTC. As protein: CASSIASSARRTYNEQFF.

This chain uses TRBV19 with TRBJ1-2; 7 positions match TRBD1. Germline trimming cut 6 bases from V and 2 bases from J; bases unmatched to any gene: 15. Germline CDR1 LNHDA, CDR2 SQIVND (reference sequence). This CDR3 comprises 17 residues. CDR3 nucleotide sequence: TGTGCCAGTAGCCTTTGGAGGATAACAGGGGCGAACTATGGCTACACCTTC. Translation gives CASSLWRITGANYGYTF.

This CDR3 is CASLGNRDSQPQHF. Written as DNA, the CDR3 is TGTGCCAGCCTTGGTAACAGGGACAGCCAGCCCCAGCATTTT. The chain uses TRBV2 and TRBJ1-5, with 7 bases fitting TRBD1. The germline CDR1 and CDR2 sequences are SNHLY and FYNNEI. With V trimmed by 8 bases and J by 7 bases, 11 bases remained unmatched. The CDR3 covers 14 residues.

CDR3 nucleotide sequence: TGTGCCAGTAGATCTTTGGGGGGAGGCAATCAGCCCCAGCATTTT. Translating gives CASRSLGGGNQPQHF. The gene calls are TRBV19 and TRBJ1-5, with a tentative D call TRBD1 (5 bases). Trimming stripped 6 bases from V and 2 bases from J, with 14 bases between. The length of the CDR3 is 15 residues. Germline CDR1 LNHDA, CDR2 SQIVND (reference sequence).

Points on this clone: The same CDR3 also results from other DNA sequences found in this sample. The CDR3 loop is CARRGGDLRGELFF. DNA of the CDR3: TGTGCCCGCCGCGGGGGGGACTTACGCGGGGAGCTGTTTTTT. The chain has TRBV9 and TRBJ2-2, with TRBD2 matching over 9 bases. V dropped 10 bases and J dropped 7; count of bases not matched to a gene: 11. The CDR3 runs 14 residues. Germline V gene data show CDR1 as SGDLS and CDR2 as YYNGEE.

This rearrangement joins TRBV5-1 to TRBJ2-5; D uncertain. V was shortened by 4 bases and J by 2 bases, with 12 bases between the two germline ends. CDR3 length equals 14 residues. Germline values: CDR1 SGHRS, CDR2 YFSETQ. This chain's CDR3 is CASSLESGQETQYF. DNA of the CDR3: TGCGCCAGCAGCCTAGAATCCGGACAAGAGACCCAGTACTTC.

This clone has a single count. The rearrangement uses TRBV7-9 and TRBJ1-1, with D perhaps TRBD1 (6 bases). This CDR3 has 15 amino acids. Germline CDR1 and CDR2: SEHNR and FQNEAQ (reference sequence). Trimming removed 1 base from V and 5 bases from J, with 14 bases in between. DNA for the CDR3: TGTGCCAGCAGCTTAGAAGCAGGGGTCGGGACTGAAGCTTTCTTT. The encoded protein is CASSLEAGVGTEAFF.

V and J are TRBV19 and TRBJ1-1; D gene uncertain. The CDR3 runs 16 residues. The V end was cut by 9 bases, the J end by 5 bases, with 25 bases between. Germline loops: CDR1 LNHDA, CDR2 SQIVND (reference sequence). As DNA, the CDR3 is TGTGCCAGCATGGGCAGCCATTCTGTTAAGCGGACTGAAGCTTTCTTT. As protein: CASMGSHSVKRTEAFF.

V gene TRBV7-2 combines with J gene TRBJ2-1; 8 bases line up with TRBD2. Trimming took 4 bases from V and 7 from J; bases not matched to a gene: 3. The CDR3 consists of 13 residues. Germline values: CDR1 SGHTA, CDR2 FQGNSA. CDR3 nucleotide sequence: TGTGCCAGCAGCTCCGGGGGGGTGAATGAGCAGTTCTTC. It is translated as CASSSGGVNEQFF.

This clone was recorded once. The genes are TRBV5-1 and TRBJ2-7; 9 positions agree with TRBD2. The V and J ends lost 6 bases and 3 bases, in that order; junction bases with no gene match: 7. The CDR3 covers 14 residues. The germline gives CDR1 SGHRS, CDR2 YFSETQ. Written as DNA, the CDR3 is TGCGCCAGCACTCAGACTAGCGGAGACTACGAGCAGTACTTC. It is translated as CASTQTSGDYEQYF.